The 16 T cell receptor beta chains presented below share a single source sample, sequenced in a study of CD8+CD57+ T cells in acquired aplastic anemia. Investigators profiled TCR beta VDJ and CDR3 from genomic DNA template. TCRdb itself ran the reads through MiXCR, one entry per CDR3 protein. Counted here are about 160,000 distinct CDR3 sequences, approximately 44% occurring once; the ten biggest clones make up 1.1%. Material: sorted CD4+, CD8+, or CD8+CD57+ T cells (not recorded which) from PBMCs. These receptors were collected from a human donor in good health.

This clonotype showed up just a few times. It may be a read error: a sequence one base away is much more abundant. The V and J genes are TRBV7-2 and TRBJ2-7; D ambiguous. CDR1 SGHTA and CDR2 FQGNSA come from the germline V gene. This CDR3 is built from 11 residues. V lost 6 bases, J lost 5 bases, and 8 bases lay in between. The CDR3 DNA sequence: TGTGCCAGCAGTCGGACCGACGAGCAGTACTTC. It yields the protein CASSRTDEQYF. The entire variable domain, with the rest obtained from reference TRBV7-2 and TRBJ2-7, is as follows: GAGVSQSPSNKVTEKGKDVELRCDPISGHTALYWYRQSLGQGLEFLIYFQGNSAPDKSGLPSDRFSAERTGGSVSTLTIQRTQQEDSAVYLCASSRTDEQYFGPGTRLTVT.

The chain links TRBV15 to TRBJ1-5; 7 nucleotides agree with TRBD1. Germline V lookup: CDR1 LNHNV, CDR2 YYDKDF (reference sequence). Trimming removed 3 bases from V and 0 bases from J; junction bases left unmatched: 5. This CDR3 spans 16 amino acids. The CDR3 sequence is CATSRGTVYSNQPQHF. CDR3 DNA: TGTGCCACCAGCAGGGGGACAGTGTATAGCAATCAGCCCCAGCATTTT.

Many counts were recorded for this clonotype. The CDR3 sequence is CSASSSTDTQYF. The CDR3 DNA reads TGCAGTGCTAGTTCCAGCACAGATACGCAGTATTTT. The chain is built from TRBV20-1 and TRBJ2-3; D remains ambiguous. The length of the CDR3 is 12 residues. V dropped 3 bases and J dropped 0 bases, with 4 bases sitting between them. The germline V gene has CDR1 DFQATT and CDR2 SNEGSKA (reference sequence).

V usage is TRBV27 and J usage is TRBJ1-6; TRBD1 is a possible D gene (5 bases). This CDR3 region has 15 residues. With 4 bases removed from V and 9 bases from J, the gap between germline ends came to 16 bases. Germline-derived CDR1 and CDR2 are MNHEY and SMNVEV (reference sequence). CDR3 nucleotide sequence: TGTGCCAGCAGTTCCTCCGGGAATAGGGGTTCACCCCTCCACTTT. Amino acids: CASSSSGNRGSPLHF.

The chain joins TRBV4-1 to TRBJ2-3, with 7 positions matching TRBD1. Germline assignment: CDR1 MGHRA and CDR2 YSYEKL. The CDR3 runs 19 residues. Losses at the gene ends were 0 bases for V and 4 bases for J; bases not matched to a gene: 16. CDR3 protein: CASSQDALNRGGAPDTQYF. DNA of the CDR3: TGCGCCAGCAGCCAAGATGCCCTAAACAGGGGCGGAGCCCCAGATACGCAGTATTTT.

This clonotype was seen ten or more times. The chain employs TRBV2 and TRBJ1-1, with TRBD1 as a possible D gene (5 bases). CDR3 size: 16 residues. Looked up from germline, CDR1 is SNHLY and CDR2 is FYNNEI. The germline V and J ends were trimmed by 7 bases and 4 bases, with 22 bases remaining between them. The CDR3 here is CASTPPGGRVTTEAFF. In DNA, the CDR3 is TGTGCCAGCACCCCCCCAGGTGGCAGGGTGACCACTGAAGCTTTCTTT.

This clonotype has a count of ten or more. The chain carries TRBV5-1 and TRBJ2-6; D is uncertain. Germline V gene sequence: CDR1 SGHRS, CDR2 YFSETQ. The V and J ends lost 7 bases and 0 bases respectively, with 8 bases between them. There are 14 residues in the CDR3. The CDR3 bases are TGCGCCAGCGGACGTAGCTCTGGGGCCAACGTCCTGACTTTC. Its translation is CASGRSSGANVLTF.

The chain joins TRBV7-1 to TRBJ2-1; a possible D gene is TRBD1 (5 bases). TRBV7-1 belongs to the ORF category, with a function that is uncertain. The CDR3 totals 17 residues. V was clipped by 5 bases and J by 0 bases, with 17 bases between them. CDR3 protein: CASSPSGPRSSYNEQFF. CDR3 DNA: TGTGCCAGCAGCCCGTCAGGGCCTAGGAGCTCCTACAATGAGCAGTTCTTC.

The chain combines TRBV10-1 with TRBJ2-5; weak D call: TRBD2 (5 bases). Germline V gene sequence: CDR1 WNHNN, CDR2 SYGVQD (reference sequence). There are 14 residues in the CDR3. Trimming stripped 2 bases from V and 7 bases from J, with 14 bases between. In DNA form, the CDR3 reads TGCGCCAGCAGTGAGGGAGGACCTATGCGGACCCAGTACTTC. This encodes CASSEGGPMRTQYF.

A remark on this clonotype: One base away lies a much larger clone, so this may be a sequencing read error. V gene TRBV9 combines with J gene TRBJ1-5, with TRBD1 as a possible D gene (6 bases). This CDR3 is built from 15 residues. Germline V gene lookup returns CDR1 SGDLS and CDR2 YYNGEE. In DNA form, the CDR3 reads TGCGCCAGCAGCCTGGGGGGGGCGAACAATCAGCCCCAGCATTTT. This codes for CASSLGGANNQPQHF.

This clonotype was picked up many times. V and J are TRBV12-3 or TRBV12-4 and TRBJ2-3, with 10 bases matching TRBD1. The junction had 3 bases not matched to a gene; V was cut back by 0 bases and J by 0 bases. This CDR3 region has 17 residues. The CDR3 protein is CASSLAWDRGSTDTQYF. DNA of the CDR3: TGTGCCAGCAGTTTAGCGTGGGACAGGGGTAGCACAGATACGCAGTATTTT.

At least ten counts were recorded for this clonotype. The chain uses TRBV9 and TRBJ2-3, with a possible D match to TRBD1 (5 bases). V was clipped by 3 bases and J by 0 bases, with 23 bases between them. CDR1 SGDLS and CDR2 YYNGEE come from the germline V gene. The CDR3 sequence is 19 residues long. DNA for the CDR3: TGTGCCAGCAGCGCCTCTCGCCCGACAGCCCTCCCGAGCACAGATACGCAGTATTTT. Encoded protein: CASSASRPTALPSTDTQYF.

J is TRBJ2-7 and V is TRBV24-1, with 12 bases aligning to TRBD2. CDR1 and CDR2 from the germline V gene are KGHDR and SFDVKD. The CDR3 covers 13 residues. After removal of 9 bases from V and 4 bases from J, the junction contained 3 bases not matched to a gene. CDR3 in amino acids: CATATSGGYEQYF. CDR3 nucleotide sequence: TGTGCCACCGCGACTAGCGGGGGATACGAGCAGTACTTC.

The CDR3 protein is CATEGSGGENTEAFF. The CDR3 DNA reads as TGTGCCACCGAGGGTTCAGGGGGCGAGAACACTGAAGCTTTCTTT. V and J are TRBV10-3 and TRBJ1-1; 8 bases align to TRBD1. The V gene's germline CDR1 is ENHRY and CDR2 SYGVKD. CDR3 length: 15 amino acids. After removal of 10 bases from V and 1 base from J, the junction contained 11 bases not matched to a gene.

Comment on this clonotype: A much larger clone lies one base from this, so it may be a read error. This rearrangement joins TRBV6-1 to TRBJ2-3; possible D gene TRBD1, 6 bases. The better agreement between TRBJ1-5 and the DNA end casts doubt on the J call. Germline V gene data show CDR1 as MNHNS and CDR2 as SASEGT. The CDR3 totals 14 residues. The chain's CDR3 is CASGRSGRTDTQHF. The CDR3 bases are TGTGCCAGCGGGAGGTCAGGGAGGACAGATACGCAGCATTTT.

This clonotype was found many times. J is TRBJ1-5 and V is TRBV7-2; D is unresolved. Germline assignment: CDR1 SGHTA and CDR2 FQGNSA. CDR3 size: 13 residues. V was cut by 4 bases and J by 7 bases, with 11 bases left in between. The DNA for the CDR3 is TGTGCCAGCAGCTCGAGACTCCTCCAGCCCCAGCATTTT. Its translation: CASSSRLLQPQHF.